This entry concerns a single TCR beta chain. This clonotype was counted a few times. Its recognized antigen is unknown. Base qualities are not at hand, and no much larger clone is one base apart. This sample is drawn from a study of T-cell reconstitution after alpha-beta-depleted transplantation in children (TCRdb year 2016). Study-level background: Using TCR repertoire profiling, the study quantitatively followed how T-cell immune reconstitution unfolded in children after TCRalphabeta/CD19-depleted allogeneic hematopoietic cell transplantation.

The CDR3 spans 13 residues, from the cysteine through the phenylalanine. Only CDR3 DNA is held: 39 bases, read in frame from base 1. Looking up the germline V gene (reference sequence) yields CDR1 GTSNPN and CDR2 SVGIG. V drops 1 base and J drops 2 bases, leaving 9 bases in between. Points the paper makes about the study in general: The apparently early alphabetaT-cell count recovery about two months after transplant was reportedly dependent on only several hundred rapidly expanded clones derived from non-depleted graft cells. The high TCRbeta diversity at day 60 in some patients was ascribed to recipient T cells and intrathymic progenitors that had survived conditioning. Over the following months the frequencies of hyperexpanded clones went down, and after one year T-cell counts and TCRbeta diversity were mostly credited to newly produced T cells.

The method behind the library was PCR. The run used an Illumina HiSeq 2500. Molecular barcoding was employed in the preparation of TCR libraries, with unique molecular identifiers being used to normalize TCRbeta repertoire quantification. Using fastp trimming at Q25 and MiXCR clonotype assembly, TCRdb reanalyzed the public sequencing data and kept in-frame beta chains. CDR3 protein duplicates are merged, each entry listing the most common genes and DNA. The sample table shows some 550,000 distinct CDR3 sequences, and about 23% are seen once. The leading ten clones occupy 14% of the sample. The sample's treatment or condition label, decoded: allogeneic hematopoietic cell transplantation with graft depleted of TCRalphabeta T cells and CD19 B cells. Transplant recipients were children who received TCRalphabeta/CD19-depleted allogeneic hematopoietic cell grafts.

The material sequenced was PBMCs, mostly from graft donor cells, taken 360 days after TCRalphabeta/CD19-depleted stem cell transplant. This TCR was sampled from a boy under two years old who had a stem cell transplant for acute myeloid leukemia, so the T cells may come from the graft donor. The rearrangement joined TRBV30 to TRBJ2-7; perhaps TRBD1 is the D gene, with 7 bases matching. This receptor has the CDR3 CAWSGGTAYEQYF. The sequence in DNA is TGTGCCTGGAGTGGCGGGACAGCCTACGAGCAGTACTTC.